Presented here are 15 T cell receptor beta chains from one specimen sequenced in a study of cytomegalovirus exposure and HLA in healthy donors. Amplification used 60 Vbeta primers and 13 Jbeta primers. TCRdb's table, derived via immunoSEQ multiplex PCR, lists solely in-frame clones and lacks some. The sample records more than 85,000 clones, 69% being singletons. The sample was PBMCs. All receptors derive from a woman aged 70-85 years in good health and CMV-seropositive.

This chain joins TRBV5-1 and TRBJ2-7; 7 nucleotides line up with TRBD2. The junction had 5 bases not matched to a gene; V was cut back by 5 bases and J by 3 bases. CDR1 is SGHRS, CDR2 YFSETQ, per germline. The CDR3 loop spans 13 amino acids. CDR3 nucleotides: TGCGCCAGCAGAACGGGGGGAAACTACGAGCAGTACTTC. Its protein product is CASRTGGNYEQYF. The full variable domain, in which reference TRBV5-1 and TRBJ2-7 provide the parts outside the CDR3, is KAGVTQTPRYLIKTRGQQVTLSCSPISGHRSVSWYQQTPGQGLQFLFEYFSETQRNKGNFPGRFSGRQFSNSRSEMNVSTLELGDSALYLCASRTGGNYEQYFGPGTRLTVT.

The chain employs TRBV7-8 and TRBJ2-3; TRBD2 might be the D (5 bases). CDR1 and CDR2 (germline): SGHVS, FQNEAQ. Between the trimmed V and J ends, which lost 4 bases and 6 bases, there was a span of 11 bases. CDR3 size: 13 residues. CDR3 bases: TGTGCCAGCAGCTCCGGGATGAGGGATACGCAGTATTTT. Its translation is CASSSGMRDTQYF.

This clone was seen a handful of times. The rearrangement links TRBV19 to TRBJ1-3; 8 nucleotides match TRBD1. Losses at the gene ends were 5 bases for V and 2 bases for J; bases not matched to a gene: 11. CDR1 and CDR2 from the germline V gene are LNHDA and SQIVND (reference sequence). This CDR3 contains 17 residues. CDR3 nucleotides: TGTGCCAGTAGTCCCGGCGCACAGGGGGTAGCTGGAAACACCATATATTTT. Its protein is CASSPGAQGVAGNTIYF.

This chain links TRBV7-9 with TRBJ2-5; 7 nucleotides match TRBD1. In germline, CDR1 is SEHNR, CDR2 FQNEAQ (reference sequence). V was pared by 2 bases and J by 2 bases, with 8 bases of the junction left unmatched. This CDR3 spans 16 amino acids. The CDR3 coding sequence is TGTGCCAGCAGCTTAACGGGGACAGCCACTCAAGAGACCCAGTACTTC. Amino acid sequence: CASSLTGTATQETQYF.

This clone was counted a single time. The V call is TRBV7-2, the J call TRBJ2-1; 10 positions match TRBD2. CDR1 SGHTA and CDR2 FQGNSA come from the germline V gene. The V segment lost 0 bases and the J segment 6 bases; nucleotides outside the gene matches: 5. The CDR3 extends over 16 amino acids. CDR3 loop: CASSLASGGPLNEQFF. Written as DNA, the CDR3 is TGTGCCAGCAGCTTAGCTAGCGGGGGGCCACTCAATGAGCAGTTCTTC.

With regard to this clone: Mismatch with germline at one junction end may stem from a read error. This sequence joins TRBV7-8 and TRBJ2-7, with TRBD1 matching 7 bases. The CDR3 has 14 residues. In germline, CDR1 is SGHVS, CDR2 FQNEAQ. CDR3 DNA: TGTGCCAGCAGATTAGACAGGGTAACGAACGAGCAGTACTTC. Residues: CASRLDRVTNEQYF.

The genes are TRBV15 and TRBJ1-2; TRBD1 agrees at 7 bases. There are 16 residues in the CDR3. Trimming removed 1 base from V and 7 bases from J; junction bases left unmatched: 12. Germline V CDR1 and CDR2: LNHNV, YYDKDF (reference sequence). As DNA, the CDR3 is TGTGCCACCAGCAGAGGCGGACAGGAAATATCAAGTGGCTACACCTTC. Protein product: CATSRGGQEISSGYTF.

The chain links TRBV10-1 to TRBJ2-5, with 11 bases aligning to TRBD1. This CDR3 has 18 residues. Germline CDR1 and CDR2: WNHNN and SYGVQD (reference sequence). J lost 5 bases, V lost 7 bases, and 18 bases had no gene match. CDR3 nucleotide sequence: TGCGCCAGCACTAAGCCCGGGACAGGGGGTCGAGTTGTGGAGACCCAGTACTTC. Protein product: CASTKPGTGGRVVETQYF.

This clone appeared a single time. The V call is TRBV15, the J call TRBJ1-2, with 10 positions matching TRBD1. The CDR3 has 17 residues. CDR1 and CDR2 (germline): LNHNV, YYDKDF (reference sequence). V was clipped by 1 base and J by 4 bases; unmatched bases: 9. CDR3 sequence: CATSRGAGTGDPYGYTF. CDR3 coding DNA: TGTGCCACCAGCAGAGGTGCCGGGACAGGGGATCCCTATGGCTACACCTTC.

V is TRBV7-2 and J is TRBJ2-1; D remains unclear. There are 16 residues in the CDR3. V was cut by 1 base and J by 1 base, with 11 bases left in between. Germline CDR1 SGHTA, CDR2 FQGNSA. The CDR3 loop is CASSLVSSISYNEQFF. CDR3 coding DNA: TGTGCCAGCAGCTTAGTATCATCTATTTCCTACAATGAGCAGTTCTTC.

The rearrangement joins TRBV19 to TRBJ2-7; possible D gene TRBD1, 6 bases. CDR3 length: 15 residues. V was clipped by 8 bases and J by 3 bases, with 20 bases between them. Germline V lookup: CDR1 LNHDA, CDR2 SQIVND (reference sequence). CDR3 coding DNA: TGTGCCAGTCAACCAACAGGGAGCGGACACTACGAGCAGTACTTC. Translating gives CASQPTGSGHYEQYF.

V usage is TRBV2 and J usage is TRBJ2-7; weak D call: TRBD2 (5 bases). Trimming stripped 5 bases from V and 1 base from J, with 12 bases between. This CDR3 has 14 residues. Per germline, CDR1 SNHLY and CDR2 FYNNEI. CDR3 amino acids: CASSSWTASYEQYF. DNA for the CDR3: TGTGCCAGCAGTTCGTGGACTGCTTCCTACGAGCAGTACTTC. The variable domain in full, with the rest retrieved from reference TRBV2 and TRBJ2-7, is EPEVTQTPSHQVTQMGQEVILRCVPISNHLYFYWYRQILGQKVEFLVSFYNNEISEKSEIFDDQFSVERPDGSNFTLKIRSTKLEDSAMYFCASSSWTASYEQYFGPGTRLTVT.

The chain carries TRBV21-1 and TRBJ1-2. TRBV21-1 is classified as a pseudogene. CDR3 length: 13 amino acids. The CDR3 DNA follows: TGTGCCAGCAGCAAACCGGGTCCGGATGGCTACACCTTC. Translated: CASSKPGPDGYTF.

This chain links TRBV18 with TRBJ1-5; TRBD1 aligns across 9 bases. The ends lost 4 bases at V and 1 base at J; junction bases unmatched: 5. This CDR3 is built from 16 residues. The germline gives CDR1 KGHSH, CDR2 LQKENI. Here the CDR3 DNA reads TGTGCCAGCTCACAGGACAGGGGCGGGAGCAATCAGCCCCAGCATTTT. Encoded protein: CASSQDRGGSNQPQHF.

The CDR3 reads CASSPRTSGGNTDTQYF. The CDR3, as DNA: TGTGCCAGCAGCCCCCGGACTAGCGGGGGAAACACAGATACGCAGTATTTT. This chain joins TRBV9 and TRBJ2-3, with TRBD2 matching over 13 bases. Losses at the gene ends were 4 bases for V and 2 bases for J; bases not matched to a gene: 7. CDR3 length: 17 amino acids. Germline V CDR1 and CDR2: SGDLS, YYNGEE.